The 29 T cell receptor beta chains below come from one sample, sequenced in a study of cytomegalovirus exposure and HLA in healthy donors. The protocol was immunoSEQ multiplex PCR, while the TCRdb copy is restricted to in-frame clones and leaves out a portion. The sample holds roughly 130,000 clones, roughly 86% seen once. Sequencing was done on a sample of PBMCs. Source of these receptors: a man between 25 and 39 years old in good health and CMV-seronegative.

DNA for the CDR3: TGTGCCAGCAGCTTACGAGCAGGGGGCGGCAATCAGCCCCAGCATTTT. Translating it yields CASSLRAGGGNQPQHF. The genes are TRBV7-2 and TRBJ1-5; TRBD1 agrees at 8 bases. The CDR3 has 16 amino acids. V shed 2 bases, J shed 2 bases, and the junction held 5 bases outside the gene matches. Germline CDR1 is SGHTA and CDR2 is FQGNSA. The whole variable domain, filled in from reference TRBV7-2 and TRBJ1-5, reads GAGVSQSPSNKVTEKGKDVELRCDPISGHTALYWYRQSLGQGLEFLIYFQGNSAPDKSGLPSDRFSAERTGGSVSTLTIQRTQQEDSAVYLCASSLRAGGGNQPQHFGDGTRLSIL.

V gene TRBV5-8 combines with J gene TRBJ1-4, with D possibly matching TRBD1 (5 bases). V shed 2 bases and J shed 4 bases, with 15 bases lying between them. From germline, CDR1 is SGHTS and CDR2 YDEGEE. The CDR3 sequence is 16 residues long. In nucleotides, the CDR3 is TGTGCCAGCAGCTTTTGGCAGGGCAGGTTTAATGAAAAACTGTTTTTT. Protein sequence: CASSFWQGRFNEKLFF.

V usage is TRBV5-1 and J usage is TRBJ2-3, with a tentative D call TRBD2 (5 bases). Germline CDR1 is SGHRS and CDR2 is YFSETQ. Trimming removed 4 bases at V and 1 base at J, with 10 bases between. The CDR3 length is 14 residues. This CDR3 is CASSLTTRTDTQYF. The CDR3 DNA is TGCGCCAGCAGCCTGACTACCCGCACAGATACGCAGTATTTT.

The V call is TRBV5-4, the J call TRBJ2-1, with TRBD1 identical over 7 bases. V gave up 0 bases and J gave up 6 bases; unmatched junction bases: 12. From germline, CDR1 is SGHNT and CDR2 YYREEE (reference sequence). The CDR3 totals 17 residues. The CDR3 sequence: CASSLALKRGPSNEQFF. CDR3 in DNA: TGTGCCAGCAGCTTGGCCCTGAAAAGGGGGCCCTCCAATGAGCAGTTCTTC.

This clone was detected a few times. The gene calls are TRBV6-6 and TRBJ1-6; D might be TRBD1 (6 bases). The CDR3 covers 15 residues. V lost 2 bases and J lost 7, with 12 bases in between. Germline assignment: CDR1 MNHNY and CDR2 SVGAGI (reference sequence). In nucleotides, the CDR3 is TGTGCCAGCAGTTACCACGACAGGCTAAATTCACCCCTCCACTTT. It yields the protein CASSYHDRLNSPLHF.

This clone was seen a single time. V and J are TRBV7-8 and TRBJ1-6; 7 bases align to TRBD1. Germline V gene lookup returns CDR1 SGHVS and CDR2 FQNEAQ. The trim removed 2 bases at V and 9 bases at J, leaving 7 bases unmatched. The CDR3 runs to 15 residues. The CDR3 sequence is CASSLIRDSSSPLHF. The CDR3 nucleotides read TGTGCCAGCAGCTTAATCCGGGACAGCTCTTCACCCCTCCACTTT.

The V and J genes are TRBV6-1 and TRBJ2-7; D might be TRBD2 (6 bases). The CDR3 spans 12 residues. CDR1 is MNHNS and CDR2 is SASEGT in the germline V gene. This CDR3 reads CAARREPHEQYF. The CDR3 DNA reads as TGTGCTGCCCGGAGGGAACCCCACGAGCAGTACTTC.

V and J are TRBV7-8 and TRBJ1-5; no definite D call. The V gene lost 7 bases and the J gene lost 4 bases, with 11 bases spanning the gap. Germline assignment: CDR1 SGHVS and CDR2 FQNEAQ. CDR3 length: 13 amino acids. CDR3 coding DNA: TGTGCCAGCACCCGACTTAAGAATCAGCCCCAGCATTTT. Its protein is CASTRLKNQPQHF.

This sequence joins TRBV19 and TRBJ1-5, with no clear D. The V and J ends lost 6 bases and 4 bases respectively, with 13 bases between them. The CDR3 runs to 14 residues. Germline values: CDR1 LNHDA, CDR2 SQIVND (reference sequence). CDR3: CASSMLGRNQPQHF. CDR3 bases: TGTGCCAGTAGCATGCTGGGGAGAAATCAGCCCCAGCATTTT.

The gene calls are TRBV18 and TRBJ1-1; 9 bases agree with TRBD1. V shed 8 bases, J shed 1 base, and the junction held 8 bases outside the gene matches. Per germline, CDR1 KGHSH and CDR2 LQKENI. This CDR3 spans 15 amino acids. This CDR3 is CASTGDRARNTEAFF. The CDR3 DNA follows: TGTGCCAGCACGGGGGACAGGGCGAGGAACACTGAAGCTTTCTTT.

The chain is built from TRBV15 and TRBJ2-7, with D possibly TRBD1 on 5 matching bases. Trimming left V 3 bases short and J 6 bases short, with 12 bases between. The CDR3 is 13 residues long. CDR1 and CDR2 (germline): LNHNV, YYDKDF (reference sequence). CDR3 sequence: CATSSGAGLEQYF. CDR3 nucleotides: TGTGCCACCAGCAGTGGAGCAGGGCTCGAGCAGTACTTC.

This clone was seen a handful of times. The V call is TRBV27, the J call TRBJ2-7, with 7 bases lining up with TRBD2. The length of the CDR3 is 13 residues. V trimming: 4 bases; J trimming: 5 bases; junction bases outside the gene matches: 5. Germline values: CDR1 MNHEY, CDR2 SMNVEV (reference sequence). CDR3 loop: CASSSSGVHEQYF. The CDR3 DNA follows: TGTGCCAGCAGTTCCAGCGGGGTCCACGAGCAGTACTTC.

The rearrangement uses TRBV5-1 and TRBJ2-5, with 7 bases identical to TRBD1. The germline V gene encodes CDR1 SGHRS and CDR2 YFSETQ. The CDR3 extends over 15 amino acids. J lost 0 bases, V lost 4 bases, and 6 bases had no gene match. The CDR3 loop reads CASSHRDRDQETQYF. The CDR3 coding sequence is TGCGCCAGCAGCCACCGGGACAGAGACCAAGAGACCCAGTACTTC.

The chain couples TRBV29-1 to TRBJ1-3; D not resolved. The CDR3 sequence is 15 residues long. Trimming took 7 bases from V and 0 from J, leaving 16 bases between them. Germline-derived CDR1 and CDR2 are SQVTM and ANQGSEA. CDR3 DNA sequence: TGCAGCGCCGCGGAGCGGACGAGCTCTGGAAACACCATATATTTT. Translating it yields CSAAERTSSGNTIYF.

The chain joins TRBV28 to TRBJ2-1; D might be TRBD1 (5 bases). The CDR3 spans 12 residues. V gave up 2 bases and J gave up 15 bases, with 14 bases separating them. Germline V gene lookup returns CDR1 MDHEN and CDR2 SYDVKM. CDR3 in DNA: TGTGCCAGCAGTTTAGAGCACAGGACGTGGTTCTTC. It yields the protein CASSLEHRTWFF.

The genes are TRBV4-3 and TRBJ2-5; TRBD2 matches at 10 bases. V lost 3 bases, J lost 2 bases, and 12 bases stayed unmatched. The length of the CDR3 is 18 residues. Per germline, CDR1 LGHNA and CDR2 YSLEER. The CDR3 loop is CASSHAYGGAGGQETQYF. CDR3 DNA: TGCGCCAGCAGCCATGCATATGGGGGAGCGGGGGGGCAAGAGACCCAGTACTTC.

Here the CDR3 DNA reads TGTGCCAGCAGTTCCATACTGATCTCTGGGGCCAACGTCCTGACTTTC. Its translation: CASSSILISGANVLTF. The V call is TRBV27, the J call TRBJ2-6; D not certain. Trimming pared 4 bases from V and 0 bases from J, leaving 10 bases between. Germline V lookup: CDR1 MNHEY, CDR2 SMNVEV (reference sequence). CDR3 size: 16 residues.

This clone was seen a single time. The chain links TRBV4-2 to TRBJ2-1; 9 nucleotides line up with TRBD1. The ends lost 4 bases at V and 14 bases at J; junction bases unmatched: 9. Germline lookup yields CDR1 LGHNA and CDR2 YNFKEQ. This CDR3 is built from 13 residues. In DNA form, the CDR3 reads TGTGCCAGCAGCCCTGGGACAGGGTACTACAAGTTCTTC. It yields the protein CASSPGTGYYKFF.

This sequence joins TRBV6-1 and TRBJ2-3; 12 bases agree with TRBD2. The V segment lost 4 bases and the J segment 6 bases; nucleotides outside the gene matches: 5. Germline CDR1 MNHNS, CDR2 SASEGT. The CDR3 covers 15 residues. The CDR3 here is CASSGLAGGPDTQYF. DNA of the CDR3: TGTGCCAGCAGTGGGCTAGCGGGGGGGCCTGATACGCAGTATTTT.

This sequence joins TRBV5-1 and TRBJ2-1; 8 bases are shared with TRBD1. CDR1 and CDR2 from the germline V gene are SGHRS and YFSETQ. V gave up 1 base and J gave up 3 bases; unmatched junction bases: 6. The CDR3 is 16 residues long. In nucleotides, the CDR3 is TGCGCCAGCAGCTTGTTATCAGGGGGCCACTACAATGAGCAGTTCTTC. This sequence encodes CASSLLSGGHYNEQFF.

The J gene is TRBJ2-7, the V gene TRBV27; tentative D call: TRBD2 (6 bases). The CDR3 consists of 13 residues. Trimming left V 3 bases short and J 6 bases short, with 12 bases between. The germline CDR1 and CDR2 sequences are MNHEY and SMNVEV (reference sequence). In DNA form, the CDR3 reads TGTGCCAGCAGTTTCCTAATGGAGGGCGAGCAGTACTTC. Protein: CASSFLMEGEQYF.

CDR3 sequence: CASSSVSTDTQYF. CDR3 nucleotide sequence: TGTGCCAGCAGCTCCGTCAGCACAGATACGCAGTATTTT. The chain uses TRBV5-4 and TRBJ2-3; D unresolved. The CDR3 is 13 residues long. Trimming shortened V by 3 bases and J by 0 bases, and 5 bases separated the two germline ends. Per the germline V gene, CDR1 is SGHNT and CDR2 is YYREEE (reference sequence).

This chain uses TRBV19 with TRBJ1-3; a possible D gene is TRBD1 (6 bases). Germline loops: CDR1 LNHDA, CDR2 SQIVND (reference sequence). The CDR3 covers 16 residues. Trimming took 0 bases from V and 0 from J, leaving 9 bases between them. This CDR3 is CASSIDQGRSGNTIYF. In DNA form, the CDR3 reads TGTGCCAGTAGTATAGATCAGGGGCGCTCTGGAAACACCATATATTTT.

This clone was counted between two and nine times. The V and J genes are TRBV6-6 and TRBJ1-3, with TRBD1 identical over 8 bases. Trimming at V came to 6 bases and at J to 1 base, leaving 2 bases not matched to a gene. Germline values: CDR1 MNHNY, CDR2 SVGAGI (reference sequence). The CDR3 is 14 residues long. Here the CDR3 DNA reads TGTGCCAGCAGGAGACAGGGGTCTGGAAACACCATATATTTT. As protein: CASRRQGSGNTIYF.

The J gene is TRBJ2-5, the V gene TRBV19, with D perhaps matching TRBD1 (6 bases). Trimming cost V 1 base and J 5 bases, with 14 bases left between them. Looked up from germline, CDR1 is LNHDA and CDR2 is SQIVND (reference sequence). There are 15 residues in the CDR3. CDR3 in DNA: TGTGCCAGTAGTATAGGGGCAGGGGTTAGGGAGACCCAGTACTTC. Translated: CASSIGAGVRETQYF.

The gene calls are TRBV18 and TRBJ2-5; D not certain. V was shortened by 3 bases and J by 5 bases, with 10 bases between the two germline ends. CDR3 length equals 13 residues. CDR1 KGHSH and CDR2 LQKENI come from the germline V gene. The CDR3 loop is CASSPYQAETQYF. The CDR3 bases are TGTGCCAGCTCACCTTACCAAGCGGAGACCCAGTACTTC.

The chain combines TRBV2 with TRBJ2-7; the D is unclear. The length of the CDR3 is 12 residues. Trimming took off 5 bases at V and 6 bases at J, with 11 bases between the two ends. CDR1 SNHLY and CDR2 FYNNEI come from the germline V gene. The CDR3 here is CASSIGWSEQYF. Written as DNA, the CDR3 is TGTGCCAGCAGTATCGGGTGGTCCGAGCAGTACTTC.

V gene TRBV9 combines with J gene TRBJ2-3; D not resolved. Trimming cost V 1 base and J 4 bases, with 10 bases left between them. CDR1 and CDR2 (germline): SGDLS, YYNGEE. The CDR3 is 14 residues long. The CDR3 sequence: CASSVTRSADTQYF. CDR3 DNA: TGTGCCAGCAGCGTAACTCGGAGCGCAGATACGCAGTATTTT.

The chain combines TRBV10-3 with TRBJ2-3; TRBD2 aligns across 7 bases. With 11 bases clipped from V and 5 bases from J, the junction kept 10 bases outside the gene matches. This CDR3 is built from 13 residues. Germline loops: CDR1 ENHRY, CDR2 SYGVKD. CDR3 sequence (DNA): TGTGCCGTGTCTGCAGCGGGGAGAGATACGCAGTATTTT. This translates into CAVSAAGRDTQYF.